The TCR beta chain under discussion was sequenced for a study of CD4 T cells in relation to SARS-CoV-2 and coronaviruses. Study-level background: The restricting HLA molecule for shared crossreactive spike epitopes was mapped.

The data were produced by immunoSEQ multiplex PCR, yet TCRdb's version contains in-frame clones alone and is incomplete. The sample has approximately 70,000 clones; 85% to 95% are singletons. Before the COVID-19 pandemic, during about 2010-2018, CD4+ T cells were taken from unexposed donors. Overall study results and limits: Compared with monoreactive clones, crossreactive clones showed significantly weaker SARS-CoV-2 expansion.

Of note for this clone: Its antigen is undetermined.

This clonotype was obtained from a human donor in good health. The sample taken for sequencing was naive CD4+ T cells from PBMCs. Subset here: naive CD4+ T cells isolated by negative enrichment.

This CDR3 is CAWNQVEETQYF. The CDR3 coding sequence is TGTGCCTGGAATCAGGTGGAAGAGACCCAGTACTTC. This chain uses TRBV30 with TRBJ2-5; D not resolved. This CDR3 is built from 12 residues. Looked up from germline, CDR1 is GTSNPN and CDR2 is SVGIG (reference sequence). The germline V and J ends were trimmed by 4 bases and 3 bases, with 9 bases remaining between them.